This passage covers 8 T cell receptor beta chains from one sample sequenced in a study of T-cell memory formation after mild COVID-19. MiXCR, applied by TCRdb to the 5' RACE reads, yields one record per CDR3 protein. Among under 150,000 distinct CDR3 sequences, roughly 20% were seen once, and the ten largest hold roughly 40%. The specimen was PBMCs or a T cell subset sorted from them (not recorded which). The receptor source for this set is a man younger than 30 who had mild COVID-19 (a few samples of this study predate the infection). Cell type and time point are not known.

CDR3 bases: TGTGCCAGCAGTTTTACAGGCCTAACCGGGGAGCTGTTTTTT. Encoded protein: CASSFTGLTGELFF. The chain uses TRBV12-3 or TRBV12-4 and TRBJ2-2; the D gene is possibly TRBD1 (5 bases). V shed 3 bases and J shed 5 bases, with 10 bases lying between them. This CDR3 is 14 amino acids long.

The chain carries TRBV28 and TRBJ2-5; D is tentatively TRBD1 or TRBD2 (5 bases each). CDR3 length: 15 residues. The germline V gene encodes CDR1 MDHEN and CDR2 SYDVKM. V shed 6 bases and J shed 1 base, with 15 bases lying between them. The CDR3: CASSGIRVGQETQYF. For the CDR3, the DNA is TGTGCCAGCAGCGGGATCAGGGTAGGCCAAGAGACCCAGTACTTC.

This clonotype was observed at least ten times. The chain is built from TRBV30 and TRBJ2-7; 7 nucleotides agree with TRBD2. The germline V gene has CDR1 GTSNPN and CDR2 SVGIG (reference sequence). The CDR3 totals 13 residues. Trimming at V came to 1 base and at J to 2 bases, leaving 2 bases not matched to a gene. In DNA, the CDR3 is TGTGCCTGGAGTGACGGGGGGACCTACGAGCAGTACTTC. Protein sequence: CAWSDGGTYEQYF. The full variable domain, with the rest looked up from reference TRBV30 and TRBJ2-7, is SQTIHQWPATLVQPVGSPLSLECTVEGTSNPNLYWYRQAAGRGLQLLFYSVGIGQISSEVPQNLSASRPQDRQFILSSKKLLLSDSGFYLCAWSDGGTYEQYFGPGTRLTVT.

In this sample, this clonotype turned up a few times. The J gene is TRBJ2-7, the V gene TRBV4-1; TRBD1 might be the D (6 bases). CDR1 is MGHRA and CDR2 is YSYEKL in the germline V gene. The V end was cut by 4 bases, the J end by 4 bases, with 11 bases between. The CDR3 is made up of 13 amino acids. This chain's CDR3 is CASSPKQGYEQYF. The CDR3 bases are TGCGCCAGCAGCCCGAAGCAGGGGTACGAGCAGTACTTC.

This clonotype was detected only a few times. V is TRBV7-6 and J is TRBJ2-7; tentatively, D is TRBD2 (5 bases). CDR3 length equals 15 residues. The germline gives CDR1 SGHVS, CDR2 FNYEAQ. The V end lost 4 bases, the J end lost 4 bases, and 17 bases lay between the germline ends. The CDR3 nucleotides are TGTGCCAGCAGCTCCGAGGGTGGTTTGGGGTACGAGCAGTACTTC. Translating it yields CASSSEGGLGYEQYF.

The chain links TRBV7-9 to TRBJ1-4; 8 positions match TRBD1. The CDR3 consists of 14 residues. After removal of 0 bases from V and 7 bases from J, the junction contained 1 base not matched to a gene. Germline CDR1 reads SEHNR; CDR2 reads FQNEAQ (reference sequence). Here the CDR3 reads CASSLAGQGEKLFF. The CDR3 DNA is TGTGCCAGCAGCTTAGCCGGACAGGGTGAAAAACTGTTTTTT. Full variable domain (rest looked up from reference TRBV7-9 and TRBJ1-4): DTGVSQNPRHKITKRGQNVTFRCDPISEHNRLYWYRQTLGQGPEFLTYFQNEAQLEKSRLLSDRFSAERPKGSFSTLEIQRTEQGDSAMYLCASSLAGQGEKLFFGSGTQLSVL.

This chain joins TRBV27 and TRBJ1-5; a weak D match, TRBD1 (5 bases). This CDR3 comprises 15 residues. Trimming took off 6 bases at V and 10 bases at J, with 22 bases between the two ends. Germline V gene lookup returns CDR1 MNHEY and CDR2 SMNVEV (reference sequence). The CDR3 sequence: CASSPTEGPAYPQHF. The DNA for the CDR3 is TGTGCCAGCAGCCCCACGGAGGGGCCGGCCTACCCCCAGCATTTT.

This chain links TRBV9 with TRBJ2-2, with TRBD2 matching over 12 bases. There are 16 residues in the CDR3. CDR1 and CDR2 (germline): SGDLS, YYNGEE. Losses at the gene ends were 3 bases for V and 6 bases for J; bases not matched to a gene: 6. DNA of the CDR3: TGTGCCAGCAGCGCCCTAGCGGGGGGGCCATCCGGGGAGCTGTTTTTT. It translates to CASSALAGGPSGELFF.